The clone carrying this T cell receptor (beta chain) was counted between two and nine times. CDR1 is SGHNT and CDR2 is YENEEA in the germline V gene. The CDR3 is made up of 13 amino acids. V lost 5 bases to trimming and J lost 7 bases, with 14 bases between them. The data belong to a study of blood T cell repertoires in COVID-19. Produced via immunoSEQ multiplex PCR; TCRdb's table is partial and in-frame only. Of about 140,000 clones detected, 82% appear once; the ten largest clones hold less than 5%. The chain joins TRBV11-3 to TRBJ2-5; TRBD2 is a possible D gene (6 bases). The material sequenced was peripheral blood. This clonotype originated in an elderly woman with acute or convalescent COVID-19. The DNA of the CDR3 is TGTGCCAGCAGCCCTCGGGAGTCGGGGACCCAGTACTTC. It codes for CASSPRESGTQYF.